The 9 T cell receptor beta chains reported below all come from one sample, sequenced in a study of cytomegalovirus exposure and HLA in healthy donors. Sequencing used immunoSEQ multiplex PCR; TCRdb keeps in-frame clones, though not all of them. The data hold around 65,000 clones, with about 91% observed a single time. The material sequenced was PBMCs. The receptors were sampled from a man in his late teens or twenties in good health and CMV-seropositive.

This chain links TRBV27 with TRBJ2-1; 8 nucleotides line up with TRBD1. The germline gives CDR1 MNHEY, CDR2 SMNVEV (reference sequence). The CDR3 extends over 15 amino acids. The J segment lost 6 bases and the V segment lost 1 base, leaving 5 bases of the junction unmatched. The CDR3 loop is CASSLLPGTGNEQFF. CDR3 in DNA: TGTGCCAGCAGTTTATTACCTGGGACAGGCAATGAGCAGTTCTTC.

The J gene is TRBJ2-7, the V gene TRBV6-6, with a tentative D call TRBD2 (6 bases). The CDR3 contains 14 residues. The V gene's germline CDR1 is MNHNY and CDR2 SVGAGI (reference sequence). Trimming shortened V by 6 bases and J by 6 bases, and 18 bases separated the two germline ends. DNA of the CDR3: TGTGCCAGCAGGGGGATCCGGGAGTCGGGCGAGCAGTACTTC. It translates to CASRGIRESGEQYF.

The CDR3 protein is CASSLLNSPHSSGNTIYF. CDR3 sequence (DNA): TGCGCCAGCAGCTTGTTGAATTCACCGCACAGCTCTGGAAACACCATATATTTT. V is TRBV5-1 and J is TRBJ1-3; D gene ambiguous. CDR3 length equals 18 residues. Per germline, CDR1 SGHRS and CDR2 YFSETQ. Trimming shortened V by 1 base and J by 0 bases, and 17 bases separated the two germline ends.

The genes are TRBV7-3 and TRBJ2-3, with TRBD2 as a possible D gene (5 bases). This CDR3 region has 15 residues. Between the trimmed V and J ends, which lost 0 bases and 1 base, there was a span of 8 bases. Germline V gene data show CDR1 as SGHTA and CDR2 as FQGTGA. CDR3 sequence (DNA): TGTGCCAGCAGCTTAACGGGAGTCCGCACAGATACGCAGTATTTT. This codes for CASSLTGVRTDTQYF.

J is TRBJ1-4 and V is TRBV27; a weak D match, TRBD1 (5 bases). Looked up from germline, CDR1 is MNHEY and CDR2 is SMNVEV (reference sequence). This CDR3 region has 18 residues. V was clipped by 6 bases and J by 0 bases, with 20 bases between them. DNA of the CDR3: TGTGCCAGCAGCCGAACCGCTTCCAGGGTTGCAACTAATGAAAAACTGTTTTTT. The encoded protein is CASSRTASRVATNEKLFF. The whole variable domain, filled in from reference TRBV27 and TRBJ1-4, reads EAQVTQNPRYLITVTGKKLTVTCSQNMNHEYMSWYRQDPGLGLRQIYYSMNVEVTDKGDVPEGYKVSRKEKRNFPLILESPSPNQTSLYFCASSRTASRVATNEKLFFGSGTQLSVL.

This clone was seen a single time. The chain carries TRBV5-8 and TRBJ1-1; 7 positions match TRBD1. CDR1 SGHTS and CDR2 YDEGEE come from the germline V gene. V lost 3 bases to trimming and J lost 1 base; unmatched junction nucleotides: 3. The CDR3 consists of 14 residues. CDR3: CASSSGQANTEAFF. The CDR3 DNA follows: TGTGCCAGCAGCTCCGGACAGGCGAACACTGAAGCTTTCTTT. Looking up the rest from reference TRBV5-8 and TRBJ1-1 gives the full variable domain: EAGVTQSPTHLIKTRGQQATLRCSPISGHTSVYWYQQALGLGLQFLLWYDEGEERNRGNFPPRFSGRQFPNYSSELNVNALELEDSALYLCASSSGQANTEAFFGQGTRLTVV.

The chain recombines TRBV5-1 with TRBJ2-2; 7 nucleotides match TRBD2. J lost 6 bases, V lost 0 bases, and 5 bases had no gene match. The CDR3 loop spans 15 amino acids. CDR1 and CDR2 (germline): SGHRS, YFSETQ. CDR3 sequence: CASSLDEAGAGELFF. DNA of the CDR3: TGCGCCAGCAGCTTGGACGAGGCGGGGGCCGGGGAGCTGTTTTTT.

This chain links TRBV6-9 with TRBJ2-2; D gene uncertain. Germline V gene sequence: CDR1 MNHGY, CDR2 SVAAGI. The CDR3 runs to 14 residues. V was trimmed by 5 bases and J by 4 bases, leaving 11 bases between them. CDR3 DNA: TGTGCCAGCAGTGCCTCCGGCGGCACCGGGGAGCTGTTTTTT. This encodes CASSASGGTGELFF.

This clone has a single count. J is TRBJ2-6 and V is TRBV7-8; 7 positions match TRBD1. The CDR3 consists of 19 residues. V dropped 2 bases and J dropped 0; count of bases not matched to a gene: 10. The germline V gene has CDR1 SGHVS and CDR2 FQNEAQ. The CDR3, as DNA: TGTGCCAGCAGCTTACTGGTGCCAGGGGGTTTCTCTGGGGCCAACGTCCTGACTTTC. This sequence encodes CASSLLVPGGFSGANVLTF.